This passage covers 28 T cell receptor beta chains from one sample sequenced in a study of blood T cell repertoires in COVID-19. The table came from immunoSEQ multiplex PCR; TCRdb's copy has only in-frame clones and leaves some out. The sample lists 260,000 or so clones, 80% to 90% occurring once. The sequenced sample was peripheral blood. The source of these receptors is a man at least 80 years old with acute or convalescent COVID-19.

This clone occurred once. The V and J genes are TRBV2 and TRBJ1-1; D might be TRBD1 (5 bases). The CDR3 has 14 residues. Germline V gene sequence: CDR1 SNHLY, CDR2 FYNNEI. The V gene lost 3 bases and the J gene lost 3 bases, with 11 bases spanning the gap. The CDR3 reads CASSDMEGYTEAFF. CDR3 nucleotide sequence: TGTGCCAGCAGTGATATGGAGGGGTACACTGAAGCTTTCTTT.

The rearrangement joins TRBV9 to TRBJ1-1, with D possibly matching TRBD1 (6 bases). Trimming took 3 bases from V and 5 from J, leaving 11 bases between them. This CDR3 has 13 residues. CDR1 is SGDLS, CDR2 YYNGEE, per germline. This chain's CDR3 is CASSGGRRTEAFF. The DNA for the CDR3 is TGTGCCAGCAGCGGGGGGCGTCGTACTGAAGCTTTCTTT. The full variable domain, completed using reference TRBV9 and TRBJ1-1, is DSGVTQTPKHLITATGQRVTLRCSPRSGDLSVYWYQQSLDQGLQFLIQYYNGEERAKGNILERFSAQQFPDLHSELNLSSLELGDSALYFCASSGGRRTEAFFGQGTRLTVV.

This clone has just one count. J is TRBJ2-1 and V is TRBV5-8; 7 positions match TRBD2. Per germline, CDR1 SGHTS and CDR2 YDEGEE. The CDR3 consists of 14 residues. J lost 9 bases, V lost 4 bases, and 10 bases had no gene match. Here the CDR3 reads CASSRTRVDSEQFF. In DNA form, the CDR3 reads TGTGCCAGCAGCCGGACTAGGGTAGACAGTGAGCAGTTCTTC.

V and J are TRBV2 and TRBJ2-7, with D possibly TRBD1 on 5 matching bases. V lost 3 bases and J lost 0, with 15 bases in between. This CDR3 is built from 16 residues. CDR1 is SNHLY and CDR2 is FYNNEI in the germline V gene. Written as DNA, the CDR3 is TGTGCCAGCAGTGAGGGGCCCAGCGACAGCTCCTACGAGCAGTACTTC. Protein: CASSEGPSDSSYEQYF.

V is TRBV11-3 and J is TRBJ2-7; 12 nucleotides align to TRBD2. CDR3 length: 15 residues. Trimming cost V 5 bases and J 5 bases; bases outside gene matches: 7. Germline CDR1 SGHNT, CDR2 YENEEA. The CDR3 sequence is CASSLRLAGVDEQYF. The CDR3 bases are TGTGCCAGCAGCCTCCGACTAGCGGGAGTAGACGAGCAGTACTTC.

CDR3 sequence: CASSLEGGEGTEAFF. Written as DNA, the CDR3 is TGCGCCAGCAGCTTGGAAGGGGGCGAGGGGACTGAAGCTTTCTTT. V usage is TRBV5-1 and J usage is TRBJ1-1; 7 bases are a match to TRBD1. The CDR3 sequence is 15 residues long. V shed 0 bases, J shed 5 bases, and the junction held 7 bases outside the gene matches. Per germline, CDR1 SGHRS and CDR2 YFSETQ.

In DNA, the CDR3 is TGCGCCAGCAGCTTTCACGGGGGAGGGGTCTCCTACAATGAGCAGTTCTTC. The encoded protein is CASSFHGGGVSYNEQFF. The chain combines TRBV5-1 with TRBJ2-1, with TRBD2 matching 7 bases. In germline, CDR1 is SGHRS, CDR2 YFSETQ. CDR3 length: 17 amino acids. V lost 2 bases to trimming and J lost 0 bases; unmatched junction nucleotides: 8.

This sequence joins TRBV3-1 (or the pseudogene TRBV3-2) and TRBJ2-7, with TRBD2 matching 8 bases. Germline-derived CDR1 and CDR2 are LGHDT and YNNKEL (reference sequence). The length of the CDR3 is 14 residues. Losses at the gene ends were 5 bases for V and 5 bases for J; bases not matched to a gene: 8. Here the CDR3 reads CASSTRGGFDEQYF. The CDR3 bases are TGTGCCAGCAGCACCCGGGGGGGGTTCGACGAGCAGTACTTC.

V gene TRBV28 combines with J gene TRBJ1-5; D is perhaps TRBD1 (6 bases). The germline gives CDR1 MDHEN, CDR2 SYDVKM. V lost 7 bases and J 5 bases, leaving 18 bases between the germline ends. The CDR3 runs to 15 residues. The CDR3 loop reads CASNSGAGEDQPQHF. CDR3 sequence (DNA): TGTGCCAGCAACAGCGGGGCAGGGGAGGATCAGCCCCAGCATTTT.

The chain uses TRBV30 and TRBJ2-7; 10 positions agree with TRBD2. CDR3 length: 14 residues. Germline CDR1 is GTSNPN and CDR2 is SVGIG (reference sequence). After removal of 2 bases from V and 6 bases from J, the junction contained 7 bases not matched to a gene. The CDR3 spells CAWSPGTSASEQYF. The CDR3 region has the DNA TGTGCCTGGAGTCCCGGGACTAGCGCAAGCGAGCAGTACTTC. The full variable domain, with the rest looked up from reference TRBV30 and TRBJ2-7, is SQTIHQWPATLVQPVGSPLSLECTVEGTSNPNLYWYRQAAGRGLQLLFYSVGIGQISSEVPQNLSASRPQDRQFILSSKKLLLSDSGFYLCAWSPGTSASEQYFGPGTRLTVT.

The chain links TRBV6-5 to TRBJ2-1, with D possibly being TRBD1 (6 bases). Trimming removed 6 bases from V and 0 bases from J, with 9 bases in between. The length of the CDR3 is 14 residues. Germline lookup yields CDR1 MNHEY and CDR2 SVGAGI. The CDR3 nucleotides read TGTGCCAGCAGCAACAGGGTCTCCTACAATGAGCAGTTCTTC. Protein: CASSNRVSYNEQFF.

The rearrangement links TRBV7-9 to TRBJ1-1; a weak D match, TRBD1 (5 bases). CDR1 and CDR2 (germline): SEHNR, FQNEAQ (reference sequence). The CDR3 extends over 14 amino acids. Trimming pared 7 bases from V and 5 bases from J, leaving 17 bases between. The CDR3 DNA is TGTGCCAGCATCTCGGGGGGAGCTGCGACTGAAGCTTTCTTT. It specifies CASISGGAATEAFF. The variable domain in full, completed from reference TRBV7-9 and TRBJ1-1, reads DTGVSQNPRHKITKRGQNVTFRCDPISEHNRLYWYRQTLGQGPEFLTYFQNEAQLEKSRLLSDRFSAERPKGSFSTLEIQRTEQGDSAMYLCASISGGAATEAFFGQGTRLTVV.

The chain links TRBV27 to TRBJ1-6, with 7 nucleotides matching TRBD1. The CDR3 contains 15 residues. Trimming took 8 bases from V and 0 from J; bases not matched to a gene: 4. The germline CDR1 and CDR2 sequences are MNHEY and SMNVEV (reference sequence). DNA for the CDR3: TGTGCCAGCCGAAAGGGGGCCTCCTATAATTCACCCCTCCACTTT. This encodes CASRKGASYNSPLHF.

This chain joins TRBV11-1 and TRBJ2-5; 12 bases are a match to TRBD1. Germline assignment: CDR1 SGHAT and CDR2 FQDESV (reference sequence). The CDR3 has 15 amino acids. Unmatched junction bases numbered 6, after V lost 5 bases and J lost 5 bases. CDR3 DNA: TGTGCCAGCAGCCCTAGGGACAGGGGGCTTGAGACCCAGTACTTC. Protein sequence: CASSPRDRGLETQYF.

A single count supports this clone. This chain links TRBV7-2 with TRBJ1-1, with 9 bases aligning to TRBD1. The CDR3 consists of 15 residues. Germline V gene lookup returns CDR1 SGHTA and CDR2 FQGNSA. The V and J ends lost 8 bases and 4 bases, in that order; junction bases with no gene match: 11. Here the CDR3 reads CASGKNRGRGTEAFF. CDR3 bases: TGTGCCAGCGGCAAAAACAGGGGGCGCGGCACTGAAGCTTTCTTT.

The J gene is TRBJ1-2, the V gene TRBV18, with 10 bases identical to TRBD1. CDR3 length: 15 amino acids. Germline CDR1 KGHSH, CDR2 LQKENI. V was pared by 0 bases and J by 2 bases, with 0 bases of the junction left unmatched. The DNA for the CDR3 is TGTGCCAGCTCACCACCGGGACAGGGGAACTATGGCTACACCTTC. It codes for CASSPPGQGNYGYTF.

A single count supports this clone. V is TRBV18 and J is TRBJ2-7; D unresolved. CDR1 KGHSH and CDR2 LQKENI come from the germline V gene. The length of the CDR3 is 11 residues. Between the trimmed V and J ends, which lost 6 bases and 6 bases, there was a span of 9 bases. The CDR3 here is CASSSSGEQYF. CDR3 coding DNA: TGTGCCAGCTCCTCATCCGGCGAGCAGTACTTC.

The gene calls are TRBV19 and TRBJ2-1, with 7 positions matching TRBD2. CDR3 length: 17 amino acids. The ends lost 4 bases at V and 2 bases at J; junction bases unmatched: 11. Germline CDR1 reads LNHDA; CDR2 reads SQIVND (reference sequence). CDR3 protein: CASSTLAGLGTYNEQFF. The DNA of the CDR3 is TGTGCCAGTAGTACATTAGCGGGCCTGGGCACCTACAATGAGCAGTTCTTC.

V usage is TRBV2 and J usage is TRBJ1-3, with D perhaps TRBD1 (6 bases). The V gene lost 4 bases and the J gene lost 7 bases, with 14 bases spanning the gap. CDR1 and CDR2 from the germline V gene are SNHLY and FYNNEI. CDR3 length: 14 amino acids. In DNA, the CDR3 is TGTGCCAGCAGTGTTCTACAGGGAAGTAACACCATATATTTT. Amino acid sequence: CASSVLQGSNTIYF.

The gene calls are TRBV6-5 and TRBJ1-6, with a tentative D call TRBD1 (6 bases). Looked up from germline, CDR1 is MNHEY and CDR2 is SVGAGI. The CDR3 has 14 residues. Trimming cost V 5 bases and J 9 bases, with 14 bases left between them. CDR3 nucleotide sequence: TGTGCCAGCAGTACAGGGTCAGGAATTTCACCCCTCCACTTT. This codes for CASSTGSGISPLHF.

V gene TRBV14 combines with J gene TRBJ1-1; D call uncertain. The CDR3 runs 13 residues. The V and J ends lost 3 bases and 1 base respectively, with 6 bases between them. In germline, CDR1 is SGHDN, CDR2 FVKESK. CDR3 sequence: CASSHTGNTEAFF. CDR3 sequence (DNA): TGTGCCAGCAGCCATACGGGGAACACTGAAGCTTTCTTT.

The sample holds a few counts of this clone. The rearrangement links TRBV11-2 to TRBJ2-2; weak D call: TRBD2 (6 bases). CDR1 is SGHAT, CDR2 FQNNGV, per germline. This CDR3 is 17 amino acids long. Trimming left V 6 bases short and J 3 bases short, with 20 bases between. The CDR3 coding sequence is TGTGCCAGCAGTCAAAGCGGGCAGCGGGCCCACACCGGGGAGCTGTTTTTT. It is translated as CASSQSGQRAHTGELFF. Using reference TRBV11-2 and TRBJ2-2 for the parts outside the CDR3, the full variable domain is EAGVAQSPRYKIIEKRQSVAFWCNPISGHATLYWYQQILGQGPKLLIQFQNNGVVDDSQLPKDRFSAERLKGVDSTLKIQPAKLEDSAVYLCASSQSGQRAHTGELFFGEGSRLTVL.

This clone was detected once. The rearrangement links TRBV6-6 to TRBJ2-5; no reliable D call. V was trimmed by 2 bases and J by 1 base, leaving 2 bases between them. Germline V CDR1 and CDR2: MNHNY, SVGAGI (reference sequence). CDR3 length: 12 amino acids. CDR3 sequence (DNA): TGTGCCAGCAGTTACCTCCAAGAGACCCAGTACTTC. Residues: CASSYLQETQYF.

This chain connects TRBV5-1 to TRBJ2-5; D may be TRBD2 (6 bases). Germline CDR1 is SGHRS and CDR2 is YFSETQ. The CDR3 contains 16 residues. The V gene lost 0 bases and the J gene lost 5 bases, with 17 bases spanning the gap. CDR3 DNA: TGCGCCAGCAGCTTGGGGGGGACTCCTAGCACGGAGACCCAGTACTTC. Residues: CASSLGGTPSTETQYF.

The chain combines TRBV3-1 (or the pseudogene TRBV3-2) with TRBJ2-2; 7 bases are shared with TRBD1. CDR3 length: 15 residues. The germline V gene has CDR1 LGHDT and CDR2 YNNKEL (reference sequence). V trimming: 5 bases; J trimming: 4 bases; junction bases outside the gene matches: 7. The CDR3 DNA sequence: TGTGCCAGCAGCTTTGACAGGGTTGGCACCGGGGAGCTGTTTTTT. This translates into CASSFDRVGTGELFF.

V gene TRBV12-3 or TRBV12-4 combines with J gene TRBJ2-7; 9 bases agree with TRBD2. The CDR3 covers 13 residues. Losses at the gene ends were 6 bases for V and 7 bases for J; bases not matched to a gene: 7. The CDR3 DNA is TGTGCCAGCAGCGCTAGCGGGATCCGGGAGCAGTACTTC. Translated, it gives CASSASGIREQYF.

V is TRBV5-4 and J is TRBJ1-2; 8 bases are a match to TRBD1. This CDR3 has 13 residues. V shed 4 bases, J shed 5 bases, and the junction held 4 bases outside the gene matches. The germline CDR1 and CDR2 sequences are SGHNT and YYREEE (reference sequence). CDR3 sequence: CASSEDRDYGYTF. The CDR3 coding sequence is TGTGCCAGCAGCGAGGACAGGGATTATGGCTACACCTTC.

The CDR3 bases are TGCGCCAGCAGCCAAGAAAACAGGGTTGAAAATTCACCCCTCCACTTT. Translating gives CASSQENRVENSPLHF. The chain links TRBV4-1 to TRBJ1-6; D might be TRBD1 (6 bases). This CDR3 spans 16 amino acids. Germline values: CDR1 MGHRA, CDR2 YSYEKL. The V gene lost 0 bases and the J gene lost 7 bases, with 13 bases spanning the gap.